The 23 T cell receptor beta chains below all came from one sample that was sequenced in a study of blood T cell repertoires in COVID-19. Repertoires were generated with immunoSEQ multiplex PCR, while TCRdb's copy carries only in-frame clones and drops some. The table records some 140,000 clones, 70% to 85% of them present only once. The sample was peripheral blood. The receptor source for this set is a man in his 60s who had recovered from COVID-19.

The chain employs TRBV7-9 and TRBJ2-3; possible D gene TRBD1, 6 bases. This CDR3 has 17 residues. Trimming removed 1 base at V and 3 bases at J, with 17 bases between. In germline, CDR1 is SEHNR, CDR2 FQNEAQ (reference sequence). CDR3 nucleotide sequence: TGTGCCAGCAGCTTAGAGTTACGCAGGGGCGGAACAGATACGCAGTATTTT. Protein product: CASSLELRRGGTDTQYF.

The CDR3 loop reads CASSLARDGYTF. The CDR3 DNA sequence: TGTGCCAGCAGCCTGGCACGGGATGGCTACACCTTC. The chain joins TRBV5-6 to TRBJ1-2; no definite D call. Trimming cost V 4 bases and J 6 bases, with 10 bases left between them. The CDR3 has 12 amino acids. Per germline, CDR1 SGHDT and CDR2 YYEEEE.

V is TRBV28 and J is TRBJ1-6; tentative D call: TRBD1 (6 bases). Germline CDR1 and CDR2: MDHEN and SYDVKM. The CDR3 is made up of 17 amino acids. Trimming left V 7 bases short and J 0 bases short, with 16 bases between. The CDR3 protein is CASMGQQGSSYNSPLHF. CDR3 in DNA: TGTGCCAGCATGGGCCAACAGGGAAGCTCCTATAATTCACCCCTCCACTTT.

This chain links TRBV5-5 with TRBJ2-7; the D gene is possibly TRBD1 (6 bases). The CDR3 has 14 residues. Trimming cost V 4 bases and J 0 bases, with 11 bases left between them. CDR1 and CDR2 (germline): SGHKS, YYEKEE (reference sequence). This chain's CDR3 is CASSPQGPSYEQYF. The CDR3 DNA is TGTGCCAGCAGCCCACAGGGTCCCTCCTACGAGCAGTACTTC.

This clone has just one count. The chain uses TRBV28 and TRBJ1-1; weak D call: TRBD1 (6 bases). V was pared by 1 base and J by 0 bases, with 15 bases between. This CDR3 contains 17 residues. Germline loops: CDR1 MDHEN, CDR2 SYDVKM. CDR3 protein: CASSLSYRVFMNTEAFF. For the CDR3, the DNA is TGTGCCAGCAGTTTATCGTACAGGGTATTCATGAACACTGAAGCTTTCTTT.

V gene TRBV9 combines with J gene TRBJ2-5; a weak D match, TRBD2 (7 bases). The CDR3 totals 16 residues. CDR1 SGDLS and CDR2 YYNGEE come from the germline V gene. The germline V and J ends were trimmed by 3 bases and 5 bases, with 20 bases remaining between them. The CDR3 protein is CASSASGGRNRETQYF. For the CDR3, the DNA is TGTGCCAGCAGCGCCTCGGGGGGCCGGAATCGGGAGACCCAGTACTTC.

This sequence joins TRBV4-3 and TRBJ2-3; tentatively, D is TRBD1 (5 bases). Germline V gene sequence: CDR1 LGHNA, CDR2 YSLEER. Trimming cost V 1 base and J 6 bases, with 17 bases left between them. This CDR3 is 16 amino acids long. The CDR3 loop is CASSQASRASSDTQYF. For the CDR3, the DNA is TGCGCCAGCAGCCAAGCGTCCAGGGCGAGTTCCGATACGCAGTATTTT.

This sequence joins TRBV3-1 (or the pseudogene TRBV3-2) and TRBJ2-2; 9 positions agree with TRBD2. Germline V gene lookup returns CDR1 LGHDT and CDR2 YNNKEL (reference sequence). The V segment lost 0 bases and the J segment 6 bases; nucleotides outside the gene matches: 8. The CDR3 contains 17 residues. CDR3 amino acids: CASSQDPPAGGPGELFF. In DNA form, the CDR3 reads TGTGCCAGCAGCCAAGATCCCCCCGCGGGAGGGCCCGGGGAGCTGTTTTTT.

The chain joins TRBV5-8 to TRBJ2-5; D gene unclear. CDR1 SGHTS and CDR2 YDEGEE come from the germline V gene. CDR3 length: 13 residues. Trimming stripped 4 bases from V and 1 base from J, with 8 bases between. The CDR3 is CASSPRIQETQYF. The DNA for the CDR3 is TGTGCCAGCAGCCCGAGGATCCAAGAGACCCAGTACTTC.

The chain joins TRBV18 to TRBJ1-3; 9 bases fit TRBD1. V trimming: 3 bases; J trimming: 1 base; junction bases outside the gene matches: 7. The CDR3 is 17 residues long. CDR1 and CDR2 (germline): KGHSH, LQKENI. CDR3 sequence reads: CASSPLQTGGSGNTIYF. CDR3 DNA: TGTGCCAGCTCACCTCTTCAGACAGGGGGGTCTGGAAACACCATATATTTT.

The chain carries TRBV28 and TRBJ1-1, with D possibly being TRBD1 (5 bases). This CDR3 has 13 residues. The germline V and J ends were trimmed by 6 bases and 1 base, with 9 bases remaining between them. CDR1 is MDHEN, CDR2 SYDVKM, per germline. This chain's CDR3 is CASSQDRNTEAFF. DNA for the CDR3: TGTGCCAGCAGCCAAGACAGGAACACTGAAGCTTTCTTT.

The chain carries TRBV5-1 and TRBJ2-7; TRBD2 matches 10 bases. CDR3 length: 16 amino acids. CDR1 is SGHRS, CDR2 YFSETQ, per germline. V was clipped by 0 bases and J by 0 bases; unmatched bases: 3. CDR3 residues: CASSLVLAGDSYEQYF. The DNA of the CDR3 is TGCGCCAGCAGCTTGGTTCTAGCGGGAGACTCCTACGAGCAGTACTTC.

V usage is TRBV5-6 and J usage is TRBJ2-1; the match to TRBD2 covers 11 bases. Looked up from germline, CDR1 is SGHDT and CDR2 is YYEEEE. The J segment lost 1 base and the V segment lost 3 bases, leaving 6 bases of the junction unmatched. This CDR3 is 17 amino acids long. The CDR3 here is CASSWKTSGDSYNEQFF. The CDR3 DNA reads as TGTGCCAGCAGCTGGAAGACTAGCGGGGATTCCTACAATGAGCAGTTCTTC.

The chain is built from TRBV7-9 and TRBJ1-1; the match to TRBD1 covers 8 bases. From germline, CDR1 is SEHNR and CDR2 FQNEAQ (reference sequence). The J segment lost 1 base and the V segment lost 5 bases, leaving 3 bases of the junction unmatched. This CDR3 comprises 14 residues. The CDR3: CASSRGQENTEAFF. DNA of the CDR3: TGTGCCAGCAGCCGGGGACAGGAGAACACTGAAGCTTTCTTT.

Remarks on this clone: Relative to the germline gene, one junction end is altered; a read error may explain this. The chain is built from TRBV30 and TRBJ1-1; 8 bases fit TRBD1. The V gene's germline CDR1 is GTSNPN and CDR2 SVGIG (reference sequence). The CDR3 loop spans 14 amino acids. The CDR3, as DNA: TGTGCCTTTGGACAGGGCCCCCTGAACGCTGAAGCTTTCTTT. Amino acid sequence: CAFGQGPLNAEAFF.

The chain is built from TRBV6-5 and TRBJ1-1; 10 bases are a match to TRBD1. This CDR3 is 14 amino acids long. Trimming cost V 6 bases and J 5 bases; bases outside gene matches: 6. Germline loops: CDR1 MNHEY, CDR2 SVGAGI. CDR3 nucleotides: TGTGCCAGCAGGACAGGGGGCGCGCAGACTGAAGCTTTCTTT. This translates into CASRTGGAQTEAFF.

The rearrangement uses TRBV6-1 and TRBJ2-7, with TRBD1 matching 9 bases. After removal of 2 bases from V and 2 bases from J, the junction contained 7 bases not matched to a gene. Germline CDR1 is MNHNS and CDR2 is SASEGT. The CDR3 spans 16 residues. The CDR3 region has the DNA TGTGCCAGCAGTGAAAGGGGGGACAGGGTACCCTACGAGCAGTACTTC. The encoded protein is CASSERGDRVPYEQYF.

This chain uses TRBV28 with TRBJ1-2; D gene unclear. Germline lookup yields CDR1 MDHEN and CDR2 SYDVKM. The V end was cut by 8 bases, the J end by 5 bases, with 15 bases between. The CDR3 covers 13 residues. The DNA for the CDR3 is TGTGCCAGCTCCCCGGGCGGGATTTATGGCTACACCTTC. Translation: CASSPGGIYGYTF.

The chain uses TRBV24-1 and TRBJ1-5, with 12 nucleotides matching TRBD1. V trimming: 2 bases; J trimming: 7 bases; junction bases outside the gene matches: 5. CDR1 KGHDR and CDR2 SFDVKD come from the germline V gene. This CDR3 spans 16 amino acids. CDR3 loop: CATSDSGQGAGQPQHF. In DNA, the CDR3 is TGTGCCACCAGTGATTCGGGACAGGGGGCCGGCCAGCCCCAGCATTTT.

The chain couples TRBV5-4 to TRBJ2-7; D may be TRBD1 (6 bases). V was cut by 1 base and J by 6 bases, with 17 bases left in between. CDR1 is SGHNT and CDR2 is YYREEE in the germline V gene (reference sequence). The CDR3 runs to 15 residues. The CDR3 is CASSLKTGRVGEQYF. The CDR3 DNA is TGTGCCAGCAGCTTGAAGACAGGTCGGGTCGGCGAGCAGTACTTC.

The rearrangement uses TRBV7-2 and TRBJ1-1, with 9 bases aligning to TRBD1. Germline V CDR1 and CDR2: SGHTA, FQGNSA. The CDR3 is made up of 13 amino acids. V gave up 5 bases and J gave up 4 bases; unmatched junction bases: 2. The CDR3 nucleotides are TGTGCCAGCAGCCTGACAGGGGGCACTGAAGCTTTCTTT. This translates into CASSLTGGTEAFF.

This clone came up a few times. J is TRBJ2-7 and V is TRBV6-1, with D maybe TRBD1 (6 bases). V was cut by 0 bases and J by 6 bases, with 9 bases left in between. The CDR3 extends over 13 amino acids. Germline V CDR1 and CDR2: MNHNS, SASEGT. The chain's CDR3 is CASSEAGGTEQYF. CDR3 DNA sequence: TGTGCCAGCAGTGAAGCAGGGGGAACCGAGCAGTACTTC.

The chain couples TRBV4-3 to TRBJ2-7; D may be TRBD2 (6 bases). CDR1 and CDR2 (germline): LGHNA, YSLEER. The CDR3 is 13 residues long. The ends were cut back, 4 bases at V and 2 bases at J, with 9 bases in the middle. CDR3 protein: CASSRERAYEQYF. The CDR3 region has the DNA TGCGCCAGCAGCCGGGAGCGGGCCTACGAGCAGTACTTC.